This T cell receptor beta chain appears in the sequencing data of a study of radiotherapy plus CTLA-4 blockade in lung cancer. Study in general: Among patients, over 15% showed objective responses, and 30% to 35% had disease control.

CDR3 size: 19 residues. The V and J ends lost 8 bases and 0 bases, in that order; junction bases with no gene match: 16. Germline V gene sequence: CDR1 SGHTA, CDR2 FQGNSA. Worth noting for this clone: Its antigen is unidentified.

TCRdb's copy holds only in-frame clones and misses some; the assay was immunoSEQ multiplex PCR. The sample holds 71,000 or so clones, approximately 86% seen once. The study's findings and limits: After radiotherapy and ipilimumab, tumor-derived clones expanded in peripheral blood.

The sample consisted of peripheral blood, taken from a patient treated with radiotherapy plus ipilimumab. The receptor was derived from a human donor with non-small cell lung cancer who had stable disease on radiotherapy plus ipilimumab. The rearrangement uses TRBV7-2 and TRBJ2-3; 11 bases line up with TRBD2. CDR3 in DNA: TGTGCCAGCTTCCTCCCTGGGGCTAGCGGGGGGCTCAGCACAGATACGCAGTATTTT. This codes for CASFLPGASGGLSTDTQYF.